This T cell receptor (beta chain) was identified during a study of blood T cell repertoires in COVID-19. Germline CDR1 reads SNHLY; CDR2 reads FYNNEI. This CDR3 has 13 residues. Losses at the gene ends were 6 bases for V and 6 bases for J; bases not matched to a gene: 7. This table comes from immunoSEQ multiplex PCR, and its TCRdb copy is limited to in-frame clones, with some not included. This sample yields over 70,000 clones, of which around nine tenths are seen a single time; around 17% belongs to the top ten. The TCR comes from a human donor in a cohort sampled during active COVID-19. The chain has TRBV2 and TRBJ1-1; 7 nucleotides agree with TRBD1. The source material was peripheral blood. The chain's CDR3 is CASRTGNPPEAFF. The CDR3 coding sequence is TGTGCCAGCAGGACAGGGAACCCACCTGAAGCTTTCTTT.